Each of the 27 T cell receptor beta chains below was sequenced from the same sample in a study of cytomegalovirus exposure and HLA in healthy donors. The PCR used 60 Vbeta and 13 Jbeta primers. TCRdb keeps only in-frame clones here, not all; method: immunoSEQ multiplex PCR. The sample carries tens of thousands of clones, 67% recorded once. The material sequenced was PBMCs. All receptors come from a man between 25 and 39 years old in good health and CMV-seronegative.

This chain uses TRBV5-4 with TRBJ2-5, with 9 bases matching TRBD2. Germline values: CDR1 SGHNT, CDR2 YYREEE (reference sequence). The length of the CDR3 is 14 residues. V gave up 2 bases and J gave up 1 base; unmatched junction bases: 0. In DNA, the CDR3 is TGTGCCAGCAGCTTAGCGGGGGGCCAAGAGACCCAGTACTTC. Translated, it gives CASSLAGGQETQYF.

Only a few counts were recorded for this clone. The V and J genes are TRBV27 and TRBJ2-7; no definite D call. The length of the CDR3 is 14 residues. V lost 4 bases and J 0 bases, leaving 10 bases between the germline ends. The V gene's germline CDR1 is MNHEY and CDR2 SMNVEV (reference sequence). CDR3 DNA: TGTGCCAGCAGTTCCCGAATGAGCTCCTACGAGCAGTACTTC. Its protein is CASSSRMSSYEQYF.

The rearrangement links TRBV5-1 to TRBJ2-3, with a weak D call TRBD2 (6 bases). V lost 4 bases, J lost 4 bases, and 16 bases lay in between. Germline assignment: CDR1 SGHRS and CDR2 YFSETQ. The CDR3 totals 15 residues. The chain's CDR3 is CASSGGSPRPDTQYF. The CDR3 region has the DNA TGCGCCAGCAGCGGGGGGTCCCCTAGGCCAGATACGCAGTATTTT.

The chain employs TRBV5-6 and TRBJ1-1, with D hard to call. This CDR3 contains 13 residues. The ends were cut back, 0 bases at V and 11 bases at J, with 14 bases in the middle. Per germline, CDR1 SGHDT and CDR2 YYEEEE. CDR3 loop: CASSLELNLDAFF. CDR3 DNA sequence: TGTGCCAGCAGCTTGGAACTCAATTTAGATGCTTTCTTT.

J is TRBJ1-1 and V is TRBV7-9; D possibly corresponds to TRBD1 (5 bases). V lost 6 bases, J lost 7 bases, and 15 bases lay in between. The CDR3 spans 13 residues. The germline gives CDR1 SEHNR, CDR2 FQNEAQ (reference sequence). The DNA of the CDR3 is TGTGCCAGCAGGGGGCAGGGCGAGGATGAAGCTTTCTTT. Its protein product is CASRGQGEDEAFF.

This sequence joins TRBV10-1 and TRBJ2-7; 8 nucleotides align to TRBD1. Germline-derived CDR1 and CDR2 are WNHNN and SYGVQD (reference sequence). V shed 3 bases and J 2 bases; nucleotides not matched to a gene: 3. The CDR3 is 14 residues long. The CDR3 bases are TGCGCCAGCAGTGACGGACAGGGCCCCTACGAGCAGTACTTC. This codes for CASSDGQGPYEQYF.

The V call is TRBV6-4, the J call TRBJ2-2; D is unresolved. V was pared by 3 bases and J by 4 bases, with 9 bases between. The germline V gene has CDR1 MRHNA and CDR2 SNTAGT. CDR3 size: 14 residues. In DNA, the CDR3 is TGTGCCAGCAGTGAAAGCAGGCGCACCGGGGAGCTGTTTTTT. Its protein product is CASSESRRTGELFF.

This sequence joins TRBV5-4 and TRBJ2-5; TRBD1 aligns across 7 bases. V trimming: 6 bases; J trimming: 5 bases; junction bases outside the gene matches: 10. Germline V gene sequence: CDR1 SGHNT, CDR2 YYREEE (reference sequence). The CDR3 runs 14 residues. The CDR3 sequence is CASTPRGWQETQYF. CDR3 DNA: TGTGCCAGCACCCCCAGGGGGTGGCAGGAGACCCAGTACTTC.

The rearrangement uses TRBV13 and TRBJ2-5, with 8 positions matching TRBD2. The ends lost 3 bases at V and 2 bases at J; junction bases unmatched: 5. The CDR3 is 15 amino acids. Germline-derived CDR1 and CDR2 are PRHDT and FYEKMQ (reference sequence). CDR3 nucleotide sequence: TGTGCCAGCAGCTTTTCTGGGACTAGACAAGAGACCCAGTACTTC. It specifies CASSFSGTRQETQYF.

V and J are TRBV5-6 and TRBJ1-1, with 7 positions matching TRBD1. Germline CDR1 SGHDT, CDR2 YYEEEE. After removal of 4 bases from V and 0 bases from J, the junction contained 6 bases not matched to a gene. CDR3 length equals 15 residues. The CDR3, as DNA: TGTGCCAGCAGCCTTAGGGACAGACTGAACACTGAAGCTTTCTTT. Amino acid sequence: CASSLRDRLNTEAFF.

The chain employs TRBV4-1 and TRBJ2-7, with no clear D. The CDR3 sequence is 14 residues long. Trimming stripped 1 base from V and 0 bases from J, with 7 bases between. Germline CDR1 and CDR2: MGHRA and YSYEKL. The CDR3 nucleotides read TGCGCCAGCAGCCAAGCTGTTTTCTCCTACGAGCAGTACTTC. Translated: CASSQAVFSYEQYF.

The rearrangement uses TRBV7-6 and TRBJ2-5, with D perhaps TRBD2 (6 bases). The CDR3 is made up of 15 amino acids. Trimming pared 1 base from V and 5 bases from J, leaving 14 bases between. Germline loops: CDR1 SGHVS, CDR2 FNYEAQ. CDR3 bases: TGTGCCAGCAGCTTAGGGGGCGGGGTTAGGGAGACCCAGTACTTC. This sequence encodes CASSLGGGVRETQYF. The whole variable domain, remainder taken from reference TRBV7-6 and TRBJ2-5, is GAGVSQSPRYKVTKRGQDVALRCDPISGHVSLYWYRQALGQGPEFLTYFNYEAQQDKSGLPNDRFSAERPEGSISTLTIQRTEQRDSAMYRCASSLGGGVRETQYFGPGTRLLVL.

In its sample, this clone was seen once. The chain carries TRBV19 and TRBJ2-5; 7 bases are shared with TRBD2. The V gene end was trimmed by 3 bases and the J gene end by 1 base; junction bases not matched to a gene: 5. This CDR3 contains 15 residues. From germline, CDR1 is LNHDA and CDR2 SQIVND (reference sequence). CDR3 nucleotide sequence: TGTGCCAGTAGTATGACTAGCCGCGCCCAAGAGACCCAGTACTTC. It is translated as CASSMTSRAQETQYF.

V is TRBV6-5 and J is TRBJ1-2, with 8 positions matching TRBD1. This CDR3 contains 15 residues. Germline CDR1 and CDR2: MNHEY and SVGAGI. The V and J ends lost 2 bases and 6 bases, in that order; junction bases with no gene match: 8. The CDR3 DNA reads TGTGCCAGCAGTTACGGACAGGGATTTAGGCATGGCTACACCTTC. This codes for CASSYGQGFRHGYTF.

The V and J genes are TRBV4-3 and TRBJ2-5; 7 bases are shared with TRBD1. TRBJ2-7 matches the DNA end more closely, so the J call is doubtful. The CDR3 runs to 14 residues. Per the germline V gene, CDR1 is LGHNA and CDR2 is YSLEER. The DNA of the CDR3 is TGCGCCAGCAGCTTTGACAGGGACTCCTACGAGCAGTACTTC. Its protein product is CASSFDRDSYEQYF.

V is TRBV27 and J is TRBJ1-6; weak D call: TRBD1 (5 bases). Germline V CDR1 and CDR2: MNHEY, SMNVEV (reference sequence). Trimming pared 4 bases from V and 1 base from J, leaving 8 bases between. This CDR3 has 15 amino acids. This CDR3 reads CASSSRGSYNSPLHF. CDR3 DNA: TGTGCCAGCAGTTCCCGGGGGTCCTATAATTCACCCCTCCACTTT.

The table lists this clone with a count of one. The rearrangement joins TRBV7-2 to TRBJ2-5, with D perhaps TRBD1 (5 bases). V shed 1 base and J shed 5 bases, with 17 bases lying between them. The germline gives CDR1 SGHTA, CDR2 FQGNSA. The CDR3 consists of 16 residues. This CDR3 is CASSLVGQSGRETQYF. The DNA for the CDR3 is TGTGCCAGCAGCTTAGTGGGGCAGTCGGGTCGGGAGACCCAGTACTTC.

This clone came up a few times. The rearrangement joins TRBV27 to TRBJ2-5, with 10 bases matching TRBD2. The CDR3 runs to 16 residues. V gave up 6 bases and J gave up 4 bases; unmatched junction bases: 11. Germline V gives CDR1 MNHEY, CDR2 SMNVEV (reference sequence). The CDR3 protein is CASSTQREGGRETQYF. The DNA for the CDR3 is TGTGCCAGCAGCACCCAGCGGGAGGGAGGGAGAGAGACCCAGTACTTC.

This clone has only a few counts. The chain couples TRBV4-2 to TRBJ2-5; 9 bases agree with TRBD1. V shed 1 base, J shed 5 bases, and the junction held 5 bases outside the gene matches. The CDR3 has 15 amino acids. CDR1 is LGHNA and CDR2 is YNFKEQ in the germline V gene. The CDR3 is CASSQGDRVVETQYF. CDR3 nucleotides: TGTGCCAGCAGCCAAGGGGACAGGGTTGTGGAGACCCAGTACTTC.

This chain uses TRBV7-6 with TRBJ2-2; TRBD1 aligns across 8 bases. CDR3 length: 16 residues. The trim removed 5 bases at V and 5 bases at J, leaving 10 bases unmatched. Germline loops: CDR1 SGHVS, CDR2 FNYEAQ. Here the CDR3 reads CASSPWQGAPTGELFF. Here the CDR3 DNA reads TGTGCCAGCAGCCCGTGGCAGGGGGCTCCAACCGGGGAGCTGTTTTTT.

The rearrangement joins TRBV28 to TRBJ2-1; D possibly corresponds to TRBD2 (5 bases). The CDR3 runs 16 residues. Germline CDR1 is MDHEN and CDR2 is SYDVKM. Trimming cost V 5 bases and J 2 bases, with 16 bases left between them. CDR3 in amino acids: CASSPYQRSTYNEQFF. The CDR3 region has the DNA TGTGCCAGCAGTCCTTACCAGCGGTCCACCTACAATGAGCAGTTCTTC.

This clone was observed a handful of times. The V call is TRBV18, the J call TRBJ1-2; 8 nucleotides align to TRBD1. The ends lost 1 base at V and 0 bases at J; junction bases unmatched: 7. CDR1 is KGHSH and CDR2 is LQKENI in the germline V gene. This CDR3 is 17 amino acids long. The CDR3 protein is CASSPLLTGVANYGYTF. The CDR3 region has the DNA TGTGCCAGCTCACCACTCTTGACAGGGGTGGCTAACTATGGCTACACCTTC. Looking up the rest from reference TRBV18 and TRBJ1-2 gives the full variable domain: NAGVMQNPRHLVRRRGQEARLRCSPMKGHSHVYWYRQLPEEGLKFMVYLQKENIIDESGMPKERFSAEFPKEGPSILRIQQVVRGDSAAYFCASSPLLTGVANYGYTFGSGTRLTVV.

The V call is TRBV5-6, the J call TRBJ1-1, with 9 bases matching TRBD1. CDR3 size: 14 residues. The trim removed 1 base at V and 5 bases at J, leaving 3 bases unmatched. Germline values: CDR1 SGHDT, CDR2 YYEEEE. This CDR3 is CASSLTGGKTEAFF. In nucleotides, the CDR3 is TGTGCCAGCAGCTTGACAGGGGGCAAGACTGAAGCTTTCTTT.

This chain connects TRBV7-3 to TRBJ1-4, with 7 bases that match TRBD1. Germline loops: CDR1 SGHTA, CDR2 FQGTGA. The CDR3 is made up of 15 amino acids. The trim removed 3 bases at V and 3 bases at J, leaving 4 bases unmatched. The CDR3 sequence: CASSLTGTANEKLFF. CDR3 sequence (DNA): TGTGCCAGCAGCTTGACCGGGACAGCTAATGAAAAACTGTTTTTT.

The J gene is TRBJ1-1, the V gene TRBV5-1, with D possibly TRBD1 on 5 matching bases. Trimming stripped 4 bases from V and 4 bases from J, with 14 bases between. The length of the CDR3 is 14 residues. Germline CDR1 is SGHRS and CDR2 is YFSETQ. The CDR3 reads CASSLERGGTEAFF. The DNA for the CDR3 is TGCGCCAGCAGCCTAGAGCGGGGGGGCACTGAAGCTTTCTTT.

The genes are TRBV19 and TRBJ1-1, with D uncertain. CDR3 size: 13 residues. Germline CDR1 and CDR2: LNHDA and SQIVND (reference sequence). V shed 5 bases and J shed 3 bases, with 10 bases lying between them. The CDR3, as DNA: TGTGCCAGTAGTTTCGGGAGCCACACTGAAGCTTTCTTT. It encodes CASSFGSHTEAFF.

J is TRBJ1-1 and V is TRBV5-1; a possible D gene is TRBD1 (5 bases). Germline CDR1 reads SGHRS; CDR2 reads YFSETQ. The germline V and J ends were trimmed by 0 bases and 9 bases, with 9 bases remaining between them. This CDR3 is built from 12 residues. This CDR3 is CASSLGQGQAFF. CDR3 in DNA: TGCGCCAGCAGCTTGGGGCAGGGTCAAGCTTTCTTT.